Presented here are 10 T cell receptor beta chains from one specimen sequenced in a study of shared clonotypes between healthy human individuals. TCRdb's table, derived via immunoSEQ multiplex PCR, lists solely in-frame clones and lacks some. The sample has approximately 500,000 clones, around 73% seen once; the top ten hold 12%. Sample: PBMCs. The receptors shown here come from a woman in her forties in good health. Some clones in this sample may be carry-over from other donors' samples.

The chain uses TRBV7-2 and TRBJ1-2; D is possibly TRBD1 (5 bases). The CDR3 extends over 14 amino acids. Trimming removed 3 bases from V and 2 bases from J, with 10 bases in between. Germline-derived CDR1 and CDR2 are SGHTA and FQGNSA. The CDR3 nucleotides are TGTGCCAGCAGCTTCCGGGACGGGAACTATGGCTACACCTTC. It codes for CASSFRDGNYGYTF.

The chain joins TRBV7-2 to TRBJ2-7, with D hard to call. The CDR3 covers 13 residues. Per the germline V gene, CDR1 is SGHTA and CDR2 is FQGNSA. V was cut by 1 base and J by 4 bases, with 8 bases left in between. CDR3 sequence: CASSLEMAYEQYF. The CDR3 nucleotides are TGTGCCAGCAGCTTAGAGATGGCTTACGAGCAGTACTTC.

The chain combines TRBV9 with TRBJ2-7; tentative D call: TRBD2 (6 bases). Trimming pared 4 bases from V and 0 bases from J, leaving 11 bases between. The V gene's germline CDR1 is SGDLS and CDR2 YYNGEE. This CDR3 is built from 14 residues. As DNA, the CDR3 is TGTGCCAGCAGCCCGTCTAGCGTCTCCTACGAGCAGTACTTC. Its translation: CASSPSSVSYEQYF.

CDR3 nucleotide sequence: TGCACCAGCAGCCATCGTGAAGCTGAGCAGTTCTTC. Protein: CTSSHREAEQFF. The genes are TRBV1 and TRBJ2-1; the table's TRBD2 call for D was not verified on the DNA. TRBV1 is annotated as a pseudogene. This CDR3 contains 12 residues.

The chain is built from TRBV5-1 and TRBJ2-5, with D perhaps TRBD1 (7 bases). This CDR3 contains 15 residues. Trimming removed 3 bases at V and 0 bases at J, with 12 bases between. Germline loops: CDR1 SGHRS, CDR2 YFSETQ. CDR3: CASSWAGQYQETQYF. CDR3 bases: TGCGCCAGCAGCTGGGCGGGACAGTACCAAGAGACCCAGTACTTC.

The chain has TRBV6-5 and TRBJ2-2; 8 bases map to TRBD1. V shed 7 bases, J shed 1 base, and the junction held 5 bases outside the gene matches. Germline CDR1 is MNHEY and CDR2 is SVGAGI. CDR3 length: 15 amino acids. Here the CDR3 DNA reads TGTGCCAGCATGTGGGGACAGGAGAACACCGGGGAGCTGTTTTTT. Translated: CASMWGQENTGELFF.

The chain employs TRBV5-1 and TRBJ1-3; 9 bases are a match to TRBD1. CDR3 length: 15 amino acids. Germline assignment: CDR1 SGHRS and CDR2 YFSETQ. Germline trimming cut 9 bases from V and 6 bases from J; bases unmatched to any gene: 13. CDR3 residues: CANDGGTGRANTIYF. The DNA for the CDR3 is TGCGCCAACGACGGAGGGACAGGGAGGGCAAACACCATATATTTT.

The V call is TRBV30, the J call TRBJ2-1; the D is unclear. The germline gives CDR1 GTSNPN, CDR2 SVGIG (reference sequence). V shed 4 bases and J shed 4 bases, with 14 bases lying between them. The CDR3 has 14 residues. CDR3 DNA sequence: TGTGCCTGGATCCGACCGGGCGGATACAATGAGCAGTTCTTC. Encoded protein: CAWIRPGGYNEQFF.

This clone is a singleton in its sample. This chain joins TRBV19 and TRBJ2-4, with 8 bases aligning to TRBD1. Germline V gives CDR1 LNHDA, CDR2 SQIVND (reference sequence). Trimming removed 6 bases from V and 12 bases from J; junction bases left unmatched: 13. This CDR3 comprises 14 residues. The CDR3 DNA is TGTGCCAGTAGCCCCTCGGGACAGGCCGGCCCTCAGTACTTC. Its translation is CASSPSGQAGPQYF.

The CDR3: CASSGAGGYTF. Here the CDR3 DNA reads TGTGCCAGCAGCGGGGCGGGCGGCTACACCTTC. The rearrangement joins TRBV28 to TRBJ1-2; TRBD1 might be the D (5 bases). Trimming pared 6 bases from V and 8 bases from J, leaving 10 bases between. Germline V gives CDR1 MDHEN, CDR2 SYDVKM. This CDR3 spans 11 amino acids.